This T cell receptor (beta chain) was obtained from a study of T cell responses to AZD1222 COVID-19 vaccine. Study-wide points: Only a handful of AZD1222 recipients, several in all, had baseline seropositivity.

On this clone itself: Its target is not known.

Samples with a second dose at about 4 or about 12 weeks were pooled together. There are 15 residues in the CDR3. Germline V lookup: CDR1 MDHEN, CDR2 SYDVKM. V lost 2 bases and J lost 1; bases outside the gene matches: 5. Produced via immunoSEQ multiplex PCR; TCRdb's table is partial and in-frame only. The sample records about 67,000 clones, 80% to 90% being singletons. The starting material was peripheral blood, obtained 28 days after the second AZD1222 dose. V usage is TRBV28 and J usage is TRBJ2-7; 7 bases are shared with TRBD1. This receptor was identified in an adult who received the AZD1222 COVID-19 vaccine. The CDR3 DNA reads TGTGCCAGCAGTTTAATCCGGGACAGATCCTACGAGCAGTACTTC. It is translated as CASSLIRDRSYEQYF.